The 3 T cell receptor beta chains reported below all come from one sample, sequenced in a study of OX40 agonist ivuxolimab in advanced cancers. The method was immunoSEQ multiplex PCR; TCRdb's version includes in-frame clones alone and lacks a portion of them. The profile shows over 55,000 clones, around 80% of them singletons. The source material was CD4+ or CD8+ T cells sorted from blood, sampled in a trial of the OX40 agonist ivuxolimab. Receptors were obtained from an adult with an advanced solid tumor such as melanoma, head and neck, liver or kidney cancer.

Regarding this clone: Compared with germline, one end of the junction differs, possibly owing to a read error. This chain connects TRBV2 to TRBJ1-5, with D tentatively TRBD1 (5 bases). The CDR3 is 12 amino acids. Per germline, CDR1 SNHLY and CDR2 FYNNEI. The CDR3 loop reads CASSESGLMYDF. The CDR3 DNA reads TGTGCCAGCAGTGAATCGGGGCTAATGTATGACTTT.

The V call is TRBV9, the J call TRBJ2-1, with D possibly TRBD2 on 6 matching bases. The CDR3 is made up of 18 amino acids. CDR1 and CDR2 from the germline V gene are SGDLS and YYNGEE. Deletions cut 10 bases from V and 0 bases from J, with 26 bases between. CDR3 sequence: CALGEVGGKPSSYNEQFF. The CDR3 DNA reads TGTGCCCTCGGCGAGGTAGGAGGGAAGCCTAGCTCCTACAATGAGCAGTTCTTC.

Only a few counts were recorded for this clone. V usage is TRBV18 and J usage is TRBJ2-7; TRBD1 might be the D (6 bases). Germline V CDR1 and CDR2: KGHSH, LQKENI. The CDR3 contains 14 residues. Deletions cut 2 bases from V and 3 bases from J, with 11 bases between. DNA of the CDR3: TGTGCCAGCTCACCATTCGCAGGGGACTACGAGCAGTACTTC. It is translated as CASSPFAGDYEQYF.